This TCR beta chain was identified in a study of blood T cell repertoires in COVID-19. In the authors' methods: Estimated nucleated cell counts came from reference gene primer amplification. Sequencing used immunoSEQ multiplex PCR; TCRdb keeps in-frame clones, though not all of them. The V and J calls and the clone size are those of that table, but D and trimming were determined from the DNA. Of 240,000 or so clones detected, about 80% appear once; the ten largest clones hold about 1.9%. Only a few counts were recorded for this clone. The sequence came from an elderly woman with acute or convalescent COVID-19. The specimen was peripheral blood.

CDR3 sequence (DNA): TGTGCCAGCTCACCAACGGGGGGTAGTCAGCGGGGCTACACCTTC. It translates to CASSPTGGSQRGYTF. J is TRBJ1-2 and V is TRBV18, with D maybe TRBD1 (5 bases). Germline loops: CDR1 KGHSH, CDR2 LQKENI. The V and J ends lost 2 bases and 8 bases respectively, with 18 bases between them. The CDR3 is 15 amino acids.